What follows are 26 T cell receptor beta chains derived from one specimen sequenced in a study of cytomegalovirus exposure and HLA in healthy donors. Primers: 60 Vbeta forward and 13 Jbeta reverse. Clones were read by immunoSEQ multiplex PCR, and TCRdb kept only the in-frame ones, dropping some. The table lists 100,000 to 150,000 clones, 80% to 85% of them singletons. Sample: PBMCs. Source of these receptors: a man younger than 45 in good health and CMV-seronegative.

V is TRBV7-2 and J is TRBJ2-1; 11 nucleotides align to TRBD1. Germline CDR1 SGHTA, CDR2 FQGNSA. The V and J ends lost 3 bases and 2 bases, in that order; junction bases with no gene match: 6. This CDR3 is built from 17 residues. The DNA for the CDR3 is TGTGCCAGCAGCTTTTTCGGGACAGGGGGAGCCTACAATGAGCAGTTCTTC. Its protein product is CASSFFGTGGAYNEQFF.

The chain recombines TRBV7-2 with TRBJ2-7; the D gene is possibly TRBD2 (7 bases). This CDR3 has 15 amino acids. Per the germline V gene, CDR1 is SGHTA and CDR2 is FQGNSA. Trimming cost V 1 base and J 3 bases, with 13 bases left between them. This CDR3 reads CASSLEAGAVYEQYF. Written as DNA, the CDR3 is TGTGCCAGCAGCTTAGAGGCGGGGGCCGTCTACGAGCAGTACTTC.

CDR3 DNA: TGTGCCAGCAGTGAACAGGGGGCAGGACACACTGAAGCTTTCTTT. Its protein product is CASSEQGAGHTEAFF. The rearrangement links TRBV2 to TRBJ1-1; 8 bases agree with TRBD1. After removal of 2 bases from V and 3 bases from J, the junction contained 5 bases not matched to a gene. Germline V gene data show CDR1 as SNHLY and CDR2 as FYNNEI. The CDR3 runs 15 residues. Drawing the rest from reference TRBV2 and TRBJ1-1, the complete variable domain is EPEVTQTPSHQVTQMGQEVILRCVPISNHLYFYWYRQILGQKVEFLVSFYNNEISEKSEIFDDQFSVERPDGSNFTLKIRSTKLEDSAMYFCASSEQGAGHTEAFFGQGTRLTVV.

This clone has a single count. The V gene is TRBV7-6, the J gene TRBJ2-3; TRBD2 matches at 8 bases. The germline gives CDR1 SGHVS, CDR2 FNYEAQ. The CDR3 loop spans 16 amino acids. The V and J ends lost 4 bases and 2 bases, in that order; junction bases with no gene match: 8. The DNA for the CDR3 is TGTGCCAGCAGCTCCGGGACTAGGTCCTTCACAGATACGCAGTATTTT. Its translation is CASSSGTRSFTDTQYF. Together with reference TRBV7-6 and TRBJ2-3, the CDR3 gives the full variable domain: GAGVSQSPRYKVTKRGQDVALRCDPISGHVSLYWYRQALGQGPEFLTYFNYEAQQDKSGLPNDRFSAERPEGSISTLTIQRTEQRDSAMYRCASSSGTRSFTDTQYFGPGTRLTVL.

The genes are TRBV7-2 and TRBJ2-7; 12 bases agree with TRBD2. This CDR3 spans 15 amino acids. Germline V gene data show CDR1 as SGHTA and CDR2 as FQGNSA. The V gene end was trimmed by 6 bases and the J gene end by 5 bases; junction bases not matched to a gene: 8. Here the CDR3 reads CASRSPLAGGDEQYF. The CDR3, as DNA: TGTGCCAGCAGATCCCCTCTAGCGGGGGGGGACGAGCAGTACTTC.

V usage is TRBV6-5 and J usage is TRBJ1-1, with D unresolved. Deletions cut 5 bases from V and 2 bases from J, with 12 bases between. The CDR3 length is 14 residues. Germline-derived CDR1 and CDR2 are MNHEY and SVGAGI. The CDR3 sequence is CASSEVEGNTEAFF. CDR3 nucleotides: TGTGCCAGCAGTGAAGTCGAGGGCAACACTGAAGCTTTCTTT.

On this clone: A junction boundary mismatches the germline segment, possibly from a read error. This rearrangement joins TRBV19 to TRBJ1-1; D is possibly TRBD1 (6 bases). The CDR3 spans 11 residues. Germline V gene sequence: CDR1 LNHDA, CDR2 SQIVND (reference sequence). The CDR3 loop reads CASMGDTKAFF. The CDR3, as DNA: TGTGCCAGTATGGGGGACACTAAAGCTTTCTTT.

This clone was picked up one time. The CDR3 region is CASSYGSRTEAFF. The DNA of the CDR3 is TGTGCCAGCAGCTACGGGAGTCGGACTGAAGCTTTCTTT. This chain links TRBV7-8 with TRBJ1-1, with no clear D. Looked up from germline, CDR1 is SGHVS and CDR2 is FQNEAQ. The CDR3 loop spans 13 amino acids. V lost 4 bases and J 5 bases, leaving 11 bases between the germline ends.

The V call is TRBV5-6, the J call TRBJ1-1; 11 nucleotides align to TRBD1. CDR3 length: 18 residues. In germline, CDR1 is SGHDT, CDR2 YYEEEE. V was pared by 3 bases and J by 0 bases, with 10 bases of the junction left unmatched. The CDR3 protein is CASSYQSGTGGMNTEAFF. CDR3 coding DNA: TGTGCCAGCAGCTACCAATCCGGGACAGGGGGAATGAACACTGAAGCTTTCTTT.

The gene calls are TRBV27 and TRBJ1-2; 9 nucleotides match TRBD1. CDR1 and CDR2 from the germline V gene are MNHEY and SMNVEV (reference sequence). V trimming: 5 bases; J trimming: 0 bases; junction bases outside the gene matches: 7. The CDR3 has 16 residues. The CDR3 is CASSPWTGAPNYGYTF. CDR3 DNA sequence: TGTGCCAGCAGTCCGTGGACAGGGGCCCCTAACTATGGCTACACCTTC.

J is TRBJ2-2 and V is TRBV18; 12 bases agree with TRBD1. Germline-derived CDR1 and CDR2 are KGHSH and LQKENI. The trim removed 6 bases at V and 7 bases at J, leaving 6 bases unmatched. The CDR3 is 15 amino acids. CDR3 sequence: CASSLGTGGNGELFF. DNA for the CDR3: TGTGCCAGCTCCCTCGGGACAGGGGGCAACGGGGAGCTGTTTTTT.

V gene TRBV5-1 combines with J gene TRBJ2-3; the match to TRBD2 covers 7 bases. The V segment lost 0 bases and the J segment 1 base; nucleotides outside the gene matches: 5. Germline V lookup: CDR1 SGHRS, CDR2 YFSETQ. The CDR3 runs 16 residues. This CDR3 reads CASSLGVAGGTDTQYF. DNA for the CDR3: TGCGCCAGCAGCTTGGGGGTAGCGGGTGGCACAGATACGCAGTATTTT.

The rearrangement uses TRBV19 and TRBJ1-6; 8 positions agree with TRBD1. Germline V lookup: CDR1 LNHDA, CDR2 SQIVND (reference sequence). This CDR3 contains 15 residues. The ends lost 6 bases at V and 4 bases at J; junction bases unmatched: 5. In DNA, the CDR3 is TGTGCCAGTAGGAGCCGGGACAGGTATAATTCACCCCTCCACTTT. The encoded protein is CASRSRDRYNSPLHF.

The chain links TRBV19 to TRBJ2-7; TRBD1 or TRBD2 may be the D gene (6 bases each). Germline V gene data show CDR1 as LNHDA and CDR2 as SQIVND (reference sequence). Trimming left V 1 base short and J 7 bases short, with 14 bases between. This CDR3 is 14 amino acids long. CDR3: CASSIVTDSGEQYV. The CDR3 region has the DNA TGTGCCAGTAGTATAGTGACGGACAGCGGGGAGCAGTACGTC.

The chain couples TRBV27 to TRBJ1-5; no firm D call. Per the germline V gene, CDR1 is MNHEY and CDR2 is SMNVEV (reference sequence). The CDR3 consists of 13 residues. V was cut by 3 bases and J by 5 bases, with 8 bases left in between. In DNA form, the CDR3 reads TGTGCCAGCAGTTTTTTGGGAGATCAGCCCCAGCATTTT. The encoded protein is CASSFLGDQPQHF.

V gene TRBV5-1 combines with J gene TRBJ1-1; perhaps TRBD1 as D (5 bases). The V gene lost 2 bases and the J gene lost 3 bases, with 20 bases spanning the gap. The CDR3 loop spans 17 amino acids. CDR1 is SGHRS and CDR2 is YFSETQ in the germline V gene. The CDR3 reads CASSFSSLRTRDTEAFF. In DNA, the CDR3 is TGCGCCAGCAGCTTTAGCAGCCTCAGAACCAGGGACACTGAAGCTTTCTTT.

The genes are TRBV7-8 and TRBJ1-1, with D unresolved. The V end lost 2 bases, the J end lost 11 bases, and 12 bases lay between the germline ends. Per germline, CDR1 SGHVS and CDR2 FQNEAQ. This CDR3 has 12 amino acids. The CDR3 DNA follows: TGTGCCAGCAGCTTAATAGGGAGGGCTGCTTTCTTT. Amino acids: CASSLIGRAAFF.

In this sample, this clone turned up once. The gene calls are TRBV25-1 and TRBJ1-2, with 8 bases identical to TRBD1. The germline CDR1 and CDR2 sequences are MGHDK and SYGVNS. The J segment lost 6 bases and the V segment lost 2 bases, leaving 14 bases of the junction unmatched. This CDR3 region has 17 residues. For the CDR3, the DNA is TGTGCCAGCAGTGAACCAGGGGGCGCAGCGAATGATGATGGCTACACCTTC. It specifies CASSEPGGAANDDGYTF.

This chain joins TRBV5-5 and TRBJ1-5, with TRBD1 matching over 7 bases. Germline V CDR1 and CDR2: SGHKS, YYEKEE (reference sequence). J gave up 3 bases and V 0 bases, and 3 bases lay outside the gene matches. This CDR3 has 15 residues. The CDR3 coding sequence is TGTGCCAGCAGCTTGGGGGACAGTCCCAATCAGCCCCAGCATTTT. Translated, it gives CASSLGDSPNQPQHF.

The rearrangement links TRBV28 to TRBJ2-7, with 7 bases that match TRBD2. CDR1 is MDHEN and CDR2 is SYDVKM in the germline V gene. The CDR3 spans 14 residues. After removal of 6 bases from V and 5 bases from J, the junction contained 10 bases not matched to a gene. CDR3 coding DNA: TGTGCCAGCAGGACACCGGGAGGCGGGAACGAGCAGTACTTC. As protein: CASRTPGGGNEQYF.

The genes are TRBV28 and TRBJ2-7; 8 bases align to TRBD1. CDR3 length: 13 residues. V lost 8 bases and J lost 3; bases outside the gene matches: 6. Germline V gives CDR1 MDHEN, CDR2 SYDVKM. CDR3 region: CASHLGQGYEQYF. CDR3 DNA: TGTGCCAGCCACCTCGGACAGGGCTACGAGCAGTACTTC.

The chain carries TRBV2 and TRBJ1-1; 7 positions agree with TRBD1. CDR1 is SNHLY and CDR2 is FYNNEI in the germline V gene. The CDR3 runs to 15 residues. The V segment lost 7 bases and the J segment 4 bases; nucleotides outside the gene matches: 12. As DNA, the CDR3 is TGTGCCAGCACCGACAGGGTGGTTGTTAGCACTGAAGCTTTCTTT. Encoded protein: CASTDRVVVSTEAFF.

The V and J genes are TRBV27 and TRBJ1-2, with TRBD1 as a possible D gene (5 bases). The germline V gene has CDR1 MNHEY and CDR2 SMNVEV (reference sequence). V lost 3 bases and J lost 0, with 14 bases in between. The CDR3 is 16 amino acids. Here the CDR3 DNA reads TGTGCCAGCAGTTTCAGGGCAGGGAATTCTAACTATGGCTACACCTTC. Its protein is CASSFRAGNSNYGYTF.

CDR3 in DNA: TGTGCCAGCAGCTTGTCCCCCGCCGGGGTCGGGAACAATGAGCAGTTCTTC. It specifies CASSLSPAGVGNNEQFF. The chain is built from TRBV5-4 and TRBJ2-1, with TRBD2 as a possible D gene (5 bases). V gave up 1 base and J gave up 5 bases, with 19 bases separating them. Germline V CDR1 and CDR2: SGHNT, YYREEE (reference sequence). The CDR3 is 17 residues long.

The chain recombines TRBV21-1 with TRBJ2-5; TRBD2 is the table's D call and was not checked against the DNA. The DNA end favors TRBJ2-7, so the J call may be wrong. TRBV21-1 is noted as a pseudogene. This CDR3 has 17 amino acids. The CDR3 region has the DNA TGTGCCAGCAGCCCCCGGGAGTCCCCCGCCTCTCATTCCGAGCAGTACTTC. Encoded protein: CASSPRESPASHSEQYF.

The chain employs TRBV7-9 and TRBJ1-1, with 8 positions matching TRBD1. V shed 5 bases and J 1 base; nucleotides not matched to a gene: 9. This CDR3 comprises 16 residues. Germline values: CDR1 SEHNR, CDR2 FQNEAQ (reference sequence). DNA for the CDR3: TGTGCCAGCAGCCCCGACAGGGGCCCTCAGAACACTGAAGCTTTCTTT. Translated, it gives CASSPDRGPQNTEAFF. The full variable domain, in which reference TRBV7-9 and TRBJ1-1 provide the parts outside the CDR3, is DTGVSQNPRHKITKRGQNVTFRCDPISEHNRLYWYRQTLGQGPEFLTYFQNEAQLEKSRLLSDRFSAERPKGSFSTLEIQRTEQGDSAMYLCASSPDRGPQNTEAFFGQGTRLTVV.